Following are 19 T cell receptor beta chains from one sample sequenced in a study of T-cell memory formation after mild COVID-19. Each CDR3 protein gets one entry after TCRdb re-called the 5' RACE reads with MiXCR. The sample contains 350,000 to 450,000 distinct CDR3 sequences, around 27% of which appear only once. The sample comprised PBMCs or a T cell subset sorted from them (not recorded which). All receptors derive from an adult woman who had mild COVID-19 (a few samples of this study predate the infection). Cell type and time point are not known.

This clonotype was seen more than once but under ten times. This chain joins TRBV5-5 and TRBJ2-7, with TRBD2 identical over 8 bases. With V trimmed by 4 bases and J by 3 bases, 15 bases remained unmatched. CDR3 length: 17 amino acids. Germline lookup yields CDR1 SGHKS and CDR2 YYEKEE (reference sequence). CDR3 sequence (DNA): TGTGCCAGCAGCCAGATAACCTCCGGGACTAGGGGCTACGAGCAGTACTTC. It is translated as CASSQITSGTRGYEQYF.

This clonotype was picked up a small number of times. The chain has TRBV6-1 and TRBJ1-1; weak D call: TRBD1 (6 bases). V was trimmed by 5 bases and J by 0 bases, leaving 16 bases between them. This CDR3 spans 16 amino acids. Germline V gene lookup returns CDR1 MNHNS and CDR2 SASEGT. CDR3 in amino acids: CASSTRRGPMNTEAFF. The CDR3 nucleotides are TGTGCCAGCAGTACCCGCAGGGGACCGATGAACACTGAAGCTTTCTTT.

V usage is TRBV20-1 and J usage is TRBJ2-3; possible D gene TRBD2, 5 bases. CDR1 and CDR2 from the germline V gene are DFQATT and SNEGSKA (reference sequence). The ends were cut back, 7 bases at V and 14 bases at J, with 22 bases in the middle. The CDR3 runs 12 residues. The DNA of the CDR3 is TGCAGTGTCTCACGGCGGGCGGGCCGGGGGTATTTT. Amino acids: CSVSRRAGRGYF.

This clonotype was recorded a few times. V and J are TRBV29-1 and TRBJ1-4; D remains unclear. V lost 6 bases, J lost 3 bases, and 14 bases lay in between. Germline-derived CDR1 and CDR2 are SQVTM and ANQGSEA. There are 14 residues in the CDR3. This chain's CDR3 is CSVRSGPSNEKLFF. The CDR3 DNA is TGCAGCGTCCGCAGCGGGCCGTCTAATGAAAAACTGTTTTTT. The full variable domain, rest sourced from reference TRBV29-1 and TRBJ1-4, is SAVISQKPSRDICQRGTSLTIQCQVDSQVTMMFWYRQQPGQSLTLIATANQGSEATYESGFVIDKFPISRPNLTFSTLTVSNMSPEDSSIYLCSVRSGPSNEKLFFGSGTQLSVL.

The rearrangement joins TRBV20-1 to TRBJ2-1; either TRBD1 or TRBD2 may fit D (6 bases each). Germline V gene data show CDR1 as DFQATT and CDR2 as SNEGSKA (reference sequence). V lost 6 bases and J lost 6, with 24 bases in between. This CDR3 region has 16 residues. As DNA, the CDR3 is TGCAGTGCAGCCGACTACACCGGGGGCCGGCGCAATGAGCAGTTCTTC. Protein product: CSAADYTGGRRNEQFF.

This clonotype occurred a few times. The rearrangement links TRBV6-6 to TRBJ2-7; TRBD2 matches at 8 bases. The V gene's germline CDR1 is MNHNY and CDR2 SVGAGI (reference sequence). CDR3 length: 16 residues. V trimming: 2 bases; J trimming: 3 bases; junction bases outside the gene matches: 9. This CDR3 is CASSYLKGGGHYEQYF. For the CDR3, the DNA is TGTGCCAGCAGTTACCTCAAGGGCGGGGGGCACTACGAGCAGTACTTC.

In this sample, this clonotype turned up a few times. The chain combines TRBV6-5 with TRBJ1-2; TRBD1 agrees at 8 bases. The CDR3 is 16 residues long. Germline loops: CDR1 MNHEY, CDR2 SVGAGI. The trim removed 0 bases at V and 8 bases at J, leaving 11 bases unmatched. The CDR3 region has the DNA TGTGCCAGCAGTTACTCGATACCCCTCAGGGGGCAAGGCTACACCTTC. Protein sequence: CASSYSIPLRGQGYTF.

The chain combines TRBV9 with TRBJ2-7, with 7 bases aligning to TRBD1. The CDR3 has 14 amino acids. V was pared by 0 bases and J by 5 bases, with 5 bases of the junction left unmatched. Germline values: CDR1 SGDLS, CDR2 YYNGEE. This CDR3 reads CASSVDGRGNEQYF. CDR3 DNA sequence: TGTGCCAGCAGCGTAGATGGCAGGGGGAACGAGCAGTACTTC. The whole variable domain, filled in from reference TRBV9 and TRBJ2-7, reads DSGVTQTPKHLITATGQRVTLRCSPRSGDLSVYWYQQSLDQGLQFLIQYYNGEERAKGNILERFSAQQFPDLHSELNLSSLELGDSALYFCASSVDGRGNEQYFGPGTRLTVT.

The chain employs TRBV7-6 and TRBJ2-7; D possibly uses TRBD1 or TRBD2 (6 bases each). Trimming removed 0 bases from V and 4 bases from J, with 10 bases in between. The V gene's germline CDR1 is SGHVS and CDR2 FNYEAQ. The CDR3 consists of 14 residues. The CDR3 DNA sequence: TGTGCCAGCAGCTTAGCGACGGGGGCGTACGAGCAGTACTTC. It codes for CASSLATGAYEQYF.

The rearrangement uses TRBV19 and TRBJ2-5; D may be TRBD1 (8 bases). Trimming stripped 5 bases from V and 4 bases from J, with 17 bases between. Germline CDR1 reads LNHDA; CDR2 reads SQIVND (reference sequence). This CDR3 has 15 residues. The CDR3 region has the DNA TGTGCCAGTAGTGCTGGACAGGGAGGGTCAGAGACCCAGTACTTC. Its translation: CASSAGQGGSETQYF.

This clonotype was seen only a few times. The rearrangement links TRBV7-2 to TRBJ2-2, with D possibly matching TRBD2 (5 bases). This CDR3 is 15 amino acids long. The germline gives CDR1 SGHTA, CDR2 FQGNSA. V was trimmed by 7 bases and J by 3 bases, leaving 15 bases between them. This CDR3 reads CASKKPGMYTGELFF. The CDR3 DNA reads as TGTGCCAGCAAAAAACCGGGAATGTACACCGGGGAGCTGTTTTTT.

The CDR3 DNA sequence: TGCGCCAGCAGCTTGGAGCCGGTTAGCAATCAGCCCCAGCATTTT. Translating it yields CASSLEPVSNQPQHF. V usage is TRBV5-1 and J usage is TRBJ1-5, with D unresolved. CDR1 and CDR2 (germline): SGHRS, YFSETQ. Trimming took 0 bases from V and 0 from J, leaving 7 bases between them. CDR3 length: 15 amino acids.

The genes are TRBV6-5 and TRBJ2-5; no definite D call. Germline CDR1 MNHEY, CDR2 SVGAGI. Trimming took 4 bases from V and 4 from J, leaving 19 bases between them. CDR3 length equals 16 residues. Written as DNA, the CDR3 is TGTGCCAGCAGTTCCTTTTGGTCCGAGGTCGTAGAGACCCAGTACTTC. Translation gives CASSSFWSEVVETQYF.

The chain recombines TRBV30 with TRBJ2-3; D is unclear. Germline lookup yields CDR1 GTSNPN and CDR2 SVGIG (reference sequence). V was pared by 0 bases and J by 8 bases, with 6 bases between. CDR3 length equals 11 residues. The CDR3 loop is CAWSVPPTQYF. CDR3 DNA: TGTGCCTGGAGTGTACCCCCTACGCAGTATTTT.

Turning to this clonotype: The junction differs from germline at one of its ends, possibly a read error. The V and J genes are TRBV9 and TRBJ2-7; D is perhaps TRBD2 (6 bases). The CDR3 spans 14 residues. The germline V gene encodes CDR1 SGDLS and CDR2 YYNGEE. CDR3 residues: CARSATTGGIEQYF. CDR3 nucleotides: TGTGCCAGAAGCGCAACCACCGGAGGGATCGAGCAGTACTTC.

About this clonotype itself: The junction differs from germline at one of its ends, possibly a read error. The rearrangement joins TRBV7-2 to TRBJ1-6, with D tentatively TRBD1 (6 bases). Germline V lookup: CDR1 SGHTA, CDR2 FQGNSA. The CDR3 is 12 amino acids. The DNA for the CDR3 is TGTGCCAGCAGCTTAAACAGGGAGGGCGATCGCTTT. This gives the protein CASSLNREGDRF.

This chain joins TRBV18 and TRBJ2-2; D uncertain. V lost 3 bases, J lost 6 bases, and 20 bases lay in between. This CDR3 is built from 17 residues. Germline assignment: CDR1 KGHSH and CDR2 LQKENI. CDR3 residues: CASSPLGINLNAGELFF. The CDR3 bases are TGTGCCAGCTCACCCCTTGGTATCAACCTCAACGCCGGGGAGCTGTTTTTT.

This clonotype has only a few counts. The chain employs TRBV5-6 and TRBJ2-2; D perhaps matches TRBD2 (6 bases). The ends were cut back, 1 base at V and 5 bases at J, with 15 bases in the middle. CDR1 is SGHDT, CDR2 YYEEEE, per germline. The CDR3 is made up of 16 amino acids. Written as DNA, the CDR3 is TGTGCCAGCAGCTTGTTCCAGGGTAGCGGTACCGGGGAGCTGTTTTTT. This encodes CASSLFQGSGTGELFF.

This clonotype was counted only a few times. The genes are TRBV12-3 or TRBV12-4 and TRBJ2-4; 12 nucleotides match TRBD2. With 6 bases clipped from V and 8 bases from J, the junction kept 5 bases outside the gene matches. The CDR3 spans 14 residues. The CDR3 sequence is CASSPPSGGDIQYF. Here the CDR3 DNA reads TGTGCCAGCAGCCCACCTAGCGGGGGGGACATTCAGTACTTC.